The 6 T cell receptor beta chains below come from one sample, sequenced in a study of cytomegalovirus exposure and HLA in healthy donors. The primer mix had 60 Vbeta and 13 Jbeta primers. TCRdb's copy holds only in-frame clones and misses some; the assay was immunoSEQ multiplex PCR. The data hold 150,000 to 200,000 clones, with more than 60% observed a single time. Sequenced: PBMCs. The origin of the receptors is a woman younger than 45 in good health and CMV-seronegative.

The rearrangement uses TRBV6-4 and TRBJ1-5; 9 nucleotides agree with TRBD1. Germline lookup yields CDR1 MRHNA and CDR2 SNTAGT. The CDR3 extends over 18 amino acids. The V gene end was trimmed by 3 bases and the J gene end by 4 bases; junction bases not matched to a gene: 13. CDR3 sequence reads: CASSESGTGPLINQPQHF. The CDR3 DNA reads as TGTGCCAGCAGTGAATCCGGGACAGGGCCCCTCATTAATCAGCCCCAGCATTTT.

The chain uses TRBV30 and TRBJ2-5; D might be TRBD1 (5 bases). V gave up 1 base and J gave up 5 bases, with 5 bases separating them. Looked up from germline, CDR1 is GTSNPN and CDR2 is SVGIG (reference sequence). The CDR3 has 11 residues. The CDR3 nucleotides are TGTGCCTGGAGTGAGGGGGAGACCCAGTACTTC. Protein: CAWSEGETQYF.

The chain combines TRBV4-1 with TRBJ2-4; no reliable D call. V was shortened by 4 bases and J by 7 bases, with 11 bases between the two germline ends. Germline-derived CDR1 and CDR2 are MGHRA and YSYEKL. The CDR3 contains 13 residues. The CDR3 here is CASSPRISNIQYF. The CDR3 coding sequence is TGCGCCAGCAGCCCAAGAATTAGTAACATTCAGTACTTC.

The chain has TRBV27 and TRBJ2-7, with 8 bases matching TRBD1. Germline lookup yields CDR1 MNHEY and CDR2 SMNVEV (reference sequence). V was clipped by 3 bases and J by 4 bases; unmatched bases: 11. The CDR3 covers 16 residues. The CDR3 nucleotides read TGTGCCAGCAGTTTCTACAGGGGGTCCCAGTTATACGAGCAGTACTTC. Its translation is CASSFYRGSQLYEQYF.

The chain couples TRBV30 to TRBJ1-3, with D possibly TRBD1 on 5 matching bases. The CDR3 totals 11 residues. Trimming took 5 bases from V and 3 from J, leaving 5 bases between them. Germline loops: CDR1 GTSNPN, CDR2 SVGIG (reference sequence). As DNA, the CDR3 is TGTGCCTGGGGACATGGAAACACCATATATTTT. It translates to CAWGHGNTIYF.

This clone was seen only a few times. V gene TRBV5-1 combines with J gene TRBJ2-7; D is ambiguous. V gave up 3 bases and J gave up 3 bases, with 13 bases separating them. This CDR3 is 14 amino acids long. The germline V gene has CDR1 SGHRS and CDR2 YFSETQ. CDR3 in amino acids: CASSSSGFGYEQYF. CDR3 bases: TGCGCCAGCAGCTCGTCAGGTTTCGGCTACGAGCAGTACTTC.